The 23 T cell receptor beta chains in this list originate from one sample, sequenced in a study of blood T cell repertoires in COVID-19. Using immunoSEQ multiplex PCR, the repertoire was profiled, and TCRdb retains in-frame clones only, with some absent. Here the sample spans 200,000 to 250,000 clones, about 84% being singletons. Sample: PBMCs or T cells enriched from blood (not recorded which). These receptors came from a woman in her fifties or sixties who had recovered from COVID-19.

The J gene is TRBJ2-1, the V gene TRBV28; 7 bases line up with TRBD2. Trimming at V came to 2 bases and at J to 9 bases, leaving 4 bases not matched to a gene. The germline gives CDR1 MDHEN, CDR2 SYDVKM. This CDR3 region has 13 residues. For the CDR3, the DNA is TGTGCCAGCAGTTTAAGACTAGCACTTGAGCAGTTCTTC. This encodes CASSLRLALEQFF.

The V gene is TRBV28, the J gene TRBJ1-4; possible D gene TRBD1, 5 bases. The CDR3 runs to 12 residues. The germline V gene has CDR1 MDHEN and CDR2 SYDVKM. The V and J ends lost 6 bases and 12 bases respectively, with 14 bases between them. CDR3 sequence: CASSLLLGQLFF. The CDR3, as DNA: TGTGCCAGCAGCCTCTTATTGGGGCAACTGTTTTTT.

V and J are TRBV19 and TRBJ1-1; D perhaps matches TRBD1 (5 bases). This CDR3 contains 15 residues. Germline V CDR1 and CDR2: LNHDA, SQIVND (reference sequence). V was shortened by 2 bases and J by 0 bases, with 10 bases between the two germline ends. CDR3 nucleotides: TGTGCCAGTAGTATATCTGGGGCCTTGAACACTGAAGCTTTCTTT. Protein sequence: CASSISGALNTEAFF.

The V call is TRBV5-5, the J call TRBJ1-2, with D uncertain. Trimming shortened V by 3 bases and J by 5 bases, and 11 bases separated the two germline ends. The CDR3 totals 13 residues. CDR1 is SGHKS and CDR2 is YYEKEE in the germline V gene (reference sequence). The CDR3 region is CASSSNYGYGYTF. CDR3 DNA: TGTGCCAGCAGCTCGAACTATGGGTATGGCTACACCTTC.

J is TRBJ2-7 and V is TRBV7-8; D perhaps matches TRBD2 (7 bases). The V gene lost 5 bases and the J gene lost 2 bases, with 16 bases spanning the gap. Germline V gene sequence: CDR1 SGHVS, CDR2 FQNEAQ. The CDR3 length is 15 residues. The CDR3 DNA follows: TGTGCCAGCAGCCGAATTCCGGGGGGCGCCTACGAGCAGTACTTC. Its protein product is CASSRIPGGAYEQYF. Full variable domain (remainder filled in from reference TRBV7-8 and TRBJ2-7): GAGVSQSPRYKVAKRGQDVALRCDPISGHVSLFWYQQALGQGPEFLTYFQNEAQLDKSGLPSDRFFAERPEGSVSTLKIQRTQQEDSAVYLCASSRIPGGAYEQYFGPGTRLTVT.

The rearrangement uses TRBV6-2 or TRBV6-3 and TRBJ1-5, with D possibly TRBD1 on 5 matching bases. CDR1 is MNHEY and CDR2 is SVGEGT in the germline V gene. The CDR3 is 14 residues long. The V gene lost 4 bases and the J gene lost 4 bases, with 11 bases spanning the gap. CDR3 bases: TGTGCCAGCAGTTCCCGGACAAGAAATCAGCCCCAGCATTTT. Amino acid sequence: CASSSRTRNQPQHF.

This clone was detected a few times. The J gene is TRBJ2-5, the V gene TRBV24-1, with 9 bases fitting TRBD1. This CDR3 has 15 amino acids. The germline gives CDR1 KGHDR, CDR2 SFDVKD. Trimming cost V 0 bases and J 7 bases; bases outside gene matches: 5. The CDR3 DNA is TGTGCCACCAGTGATTTGCGACAGGGGGGTTGGACCCAGTACTTC. It yields the protein CATSDLRQGGWTQYF.

In this sample, this clone is medium-sized (0.01 to 0.1%). This chain uses TRBV9 with TRBJ1-2; maybe TRBD1 (5 bases). The V gene's germline CDR1 is SGDLS and CDR2 YYNGEE. The CDR3 is 14 amino acids. V shed 4 bases and J shed 3 bases, with 13 bases lying between them. The CDR3 coding sequence is TGTGCCAGCAGCCCTGAGCGGGGGGACTATGGCTACACCTTC. Amino acid sequence: CASSPERGDYGYTF.

The count of this clone is one. The chain employs TRBV30 and TRBJ1-2; TRBD1 might be the D (6 bases). V was cut by 2 bases and J by 2 bases, with 9 bases left in between. Germline values: CDR1 GTSNPN, CDR2 SVGIG (reference sequence). This CDR3 contains 13 residues. CDR3 region: CAWSTGWNYGYTF. CDR3 coding DNA: TGTGCCTGGAGTACAGGGTGGAACTATGGCTACACCTTC.

This rearrangement joins TRBV28 to TRBJ1-2, with 9 bases fitting TRBD1. Per germline, CDR1 MDHEN and CDR2 SYDVKM. Unmatched junction bases numbered 6, after V lost 4 bases and J lost 3 bases. The CDR3 loop spans 15 amino acids. Here the CDR3 reads CASSSPRTGDYGYTF. DNA of the CDR3: TGTGCCAGCAGTTCCCCCAGGACAGGGGACTATGGCTACACCTTC.

The chain joins TRBV5-1 to TRBJ1-4; D not resolved. This CDR3 is 14 amino acids long. The V end was cut by 4 bases, the J end by 3 bases, with 10 bases between. Germline loops: CDR1 SGHRS, CDR2 YFSETQ. The CDR3 DNA reads as TGCGCCAGCAGCATACAGCCGCCTAATGAAAAACTGTTTTTT. Translated, it gives CASSIQPPNEKLFF. The whole variable domain, filled in from reference TRBV5-1 and TRBJ1-4, reads KAGVTQTPRYLIKTRGQQVTLSCSPISGHRSVSWYQQTPGQGLQFLFEYFSETQRNKGNFPGRFSGRQFSNSRSEMNVSTLELGDSALYLCASSIQPPNEKLFFGSGTQLSVL.

This clone showed up just once. The chain combines TRBV13 with TRBJ2-7; 12 bases are a match to TRBD2. Germline lookup yields CDR1 PRHDT and CDR2 FYEKMQ (reference sequence). Unmatched junction bases numbered 15, after V lost 5 bases and J lost 7 bases. There are 17 residues in the CDR3. CDR3: CASSPSPASGGAGEQYF. CDR3 bases: TGTGCCAGCAGCCCCTCCCCGGCTAGCGGGGGGGCAGGGGAGCAGTACTTC.

The CDR3 reads CASSQDSQRPETQYF. For the CDR3, the DNA is TGCGCCAGCAGCCAAGATTCCCAGCGTCCGGAGACCCAGTACTTC. The chain links TRBV4-3 to TRBJ2-5; D remains ambiguous. CDR1 is LGHNA, CDR2 YSLEER, per germline. V gave up 0 bases and J gave up 5 bases, with 13 bases separating them. CDR3 length: 15 residues.

This chain joins TRBV7-8 and TRBJ2-3; 11 nucleotides match TRBD2. This CDR3 comprises 16 residues. The germline CDR1 and CDR2 sequences are SGHVS and FQNEAQ. The V segment lost 7 bases and the J segment 2 bases; nucleotides outside the gene matches: 8. DNA of the CDR3: TGTGCCAGCAAAGGCCTAGCGGGGGGCCCCACAGATACGCAGTATTTT. As protein: CASKGLAGGPTDTQYF.

The genes are TRBV5-1 and TRBJ2-1, with D possibly TRBD1 on 6 matching bases. This CDR3 comprises 14 residues. Trimming took 4 bases from V and 2 from J, leaving 10 bases between them. The germline V gene has CDR1 SGHRS and CDR2 YFSETQ. For the CDR3, the DNA is TGCGCCAGCAGCGAGGACAGCACCTACAATGAGCAGTTCTTC. Its protein product is CASSEDSTYNEQFF.

This clone was seen only once. The V call is TRBV7-2, the J call TRBJ1-2; D might be TRBD1 (5 bases). Germline CDR1 is SGHTA and CDR2 is FQGNSA. Trimming left V 1 base short and J 4 bases short, with 10 bases between. The length of the CDR3 is 14 residues. The CDR3 sequence is CASSLVPGPYGYTF. CDR3 DNA: TGTGCCAGCAGCTTAGTCCCAGGGCCCTATGGCTACACCTTC.

V is TRBV19 and J is TRBJ2-7, with D perhaps matching TRBD1 (6 bases). CDR1 and CDR2 (germline): LNHDA, SQIVND (reference sequence). V lost 8 bases, J lost 1 base, and 12 bases lay in between. There are 13 residues in the CDR3. CDR3 sequence reads: CASQGPGSYEQYF. Written as DNA, the CDR3 is TGTGCCAGTCAGGGGCCGGGATCCTACGAGCAGTACTTC.

The chain employs TRBV27 and TRBJ2-2; TRBD2 matches at 13 bases. The V gene end was trimmed by 5 bases and the J gene end by 0 bases; junction bases not matched to a gene: 9. CDR1 MNHEY and CDR2 SMNVEV come from the germline V gene (reference sequence). The CDR3 is made up of 19 amino acids. Here the CDR3 reads CASSTRTSGSHTNTGELFF. The DNA of the CDR3 is TGTGCCAGCAGTACCCGGACTAGCGGGAGTCATACGAACACCGGGGAGCTGTTTTTT.

The chain couples TRBV3-1 (or the pseudogene TRBV3-2) to TRBJ2-2; 10 bases fit TRBD2. CDR3 length equals 18 residues. Trimming removed 1 base from V and 3 bases from J; junction bases left unmatched: 8. Germline-derived CDR1 and CDR2 are LGHDT and YNNKEL (reference sequence). CDR3 nucleotides: TGTGCCAGCAGCCAAGGGGCTTTAGCGGGGGGTTACACCGGGGAGCTGTTTTTT. Translating it yields CASSQGALAGGYTGELFF.

The genes are TRBV4-1 and TRBJ1-6, with TRBD1 matching 7 bases. The germline V gene encodes CDR1 MGHRA and CDR2 YSYEKL. The CDR3 extends over 14 amino acids. V was clipped by 1 base and J by 10 bases; unmatched bases: 4. The CDR3: CASSQVTGQSPLHF. The CDR3 DNA reads TGCGCCAGCAGCCAAGTGACAGGGCAATCACCCCTCCACTTT.

A word on this clone: One junction end does not reproduce the germline sequence, and a read error may be involved. This rearrangement joins TRBV30 to TRBJ2-1, with TRBD2 identical over 12 bases. Germline V gene lookup returns CDR1 GTSNPN and CDR2 SVGIG (reference sequence). CDR3 length equals 15 residues. The CDR3 protein is CAWSTSGGSYSEQFF. Here the CDR3 DNA reads TGTGCCTGGTCGACTAGCGGGGGCTCCTACAGTGAGCAGTTCTTC. The variable domain in full, completed from reference TRBV30 and TRBJ2-1, reads SQTIHQWPATLVQPVGSPLSLECTVEGTSNPNLYWYRQAAGRGLQLLFYSVGIGQISSEVPQNLSASRPQDRQFILSSKKLLLSDSGFYLCAWSTSGGSYSEQFFGPGTRLTVL.

The chain recombines TRBV5-5 with TRBJ2-1; D not resolved. Looked up from germline, CDR1 is SGHKS and CDR2 is YYEKEE (reference sequence). Trimming stripped 0 bases from V and 3 bases from J, with 4 bases between. The CDR3 has 13 residues. The CDR3 spells CASSLVSYNEQFF. The CDR3 DNA reads as TGTGCCAGCAGCTTGGTGAGCTACAATGAGCAGTTCTTC.

The chain joins TRBV11-2 to TRBJ2-5; 8 bases are a match to TRBD2. Germline V CDR1 and CDR2: SGHAT, FQNNGV. There are 16 residues in the CDR3. The V gene end was trimmed by 3 bases and the J gene end by 2 bases; junction bases not matched to a gene: 8. The CDR3 DNA follows: TGTGCCAGCAGCTTCGGTCCGGCTAGCGGGCAAGAGACCCAGTACTTC. Translating it yields CASSFGPASGQETQYF. Supplemented by reference TRBV11-2 and TRBJ2-5, the full variable domain reads EAGVAQSPRYKIIEKRQSVAFWCNPISGHATLYWYQQILGQGPKLLIQFQNNGVVDDSQLPKDRFSAERLKGVDSTLKIQPAKLEDSAVYLCASSFGPASGQETQYFGPGTRLLVL.